This record looks at one T cell receptor (beta chain) sequence and its context. This sample was taken from a study of blood T cell dynamics during melanoma immunotherapy. Measured with immunoSEQ multiplex PCR; TCRdb has only the in-frame clones, and not every one. The repertoire holds about 960 clones, with 90% to 95% as singletons. Sample time point: week 3, after first cycle of checkpoint inhibitor. The starting material was effector memory CD8+ T cells from blood, obtained from a patient treated with checkpoint blockade. The clonotype originates from a human donor with melanoma.

Written as DNA, the CDR3 is TGTGCCAGCACCACAAGGTGGGGGCGGGAAGGTGAGCAGTTCTTC. Translation gives CASTTRWGREGEQFF. The chain recombines TRBV27 with TRBJ2-1; D is possibly TRBD1 or TRBD2 (6 bases each). From germline, CDR1 is MNHEY and CDR2 SMNVEV (reference sequence). V shed 7 bases and J shed 9 bases, with 22 bases lying between them. CDR3 size: 15 residues.